This section outlines one TCR beta chain sequence together with its context. Its specificity is not known. PCR employed 60 Vbeta and 13 Jbeta primers. The protocol was immunoSEQ multiplex PCR, while the TCRdb copy is restricted to in-frame clones and leaves out a portion. Among roughly 180,000 clones listed, roughly 85% were seen once. The sample is drawn from a study of cytomegalovirus exposure and HLA in healthy donors. Study-wide results and caveats: A previous analysis found most TCR beta V segments productive roughly 87% or roughly 30% of the time. Because they were indistinguishable, some V segments, including TRBV6-2 and TRBV6-3, were excluded.

The V end was cut by 3 bases, the J end by 8 bases, with 18 bases between. This CDR3 has 15 residues. CDR1 MGHDK and CDR2 SYGVNS come from the germline V gene. The clonotype was recovered from a man between 50 and 59 years old in good health and CMV-seropositive. This rearrangement joins TRBV25-1 to TRBJ2-3; D may be TRBD1 (7 bases). Sequencing was carried out using PBMCs. CDR3 loop: CASSEEGAISSTQYF. CDR3 in DNA: TGTGCCAGCAGTGAGGAGGGGGCCATCTCGAGTACGCAGTATTTT. Full variable domain (outside the CDR3, taken from reference TRBV25-1 and TRBJ2-3): EADIYQTPRYLVIGTGKKITLECSQTMGHDKMYWYQQDPGMELHLIHYSYGVNSTEKGDLSSESTVSRIRTEHFPLTLESARPSHTSQYLCASSEEGAISSTQYFGPGTRLTVL.